One sample yielded the 26 T cell receptor beta chains listed below, sequenced in a study of cytomegalovirus exposure and HLA in healthy donors. PCR employed 60 Vbeta and 13 Jbeta primers. TCRdb's copy holds only in-frame clones and misses some; the assay was immunoSEQ multiplex PCR. The table shows 150,000 to 200,000 clones, with over 75% occurring only once. The specimen was PBMCs. The receptors originated from a girl under three years old in good health and CMV-seronegative.

The rearrangement joins TRBV5-6 to TRBJ2-5; possibly TRBD1 for D (6 bases). V was trimmed by 0 bases and J by 5 bases, leaving 11 bases between them. The CDR3 totals 14 residues. Germline V CDR1 and CDR2: SGHDT, YYEEEE. The CDR3 spells CASSLVQGFETQYF. The CDR3 DNA reads as TGTGCCAGCAGCTTGGTACAGGGTTTTGAGACCCAGTACTTC. Together with reference TRBV5-6 and TRBJ2-5, the CDR3 gives the full variable domain: DAGVTQSPTHLIKTRGQQVTLRCSPKSGHDTVSWYQQALGQGPQFIFQYYEEEERQRGNFPDRFSGHQFPNYSSELNVNALLLGDSALYLCASSLVQGFETQYFGPGTRLLVL.

V gene TRBV9 combines with J gene TRBJ2-5; 11 bases map to TRBD2. V dropped 3 bases and J dropped 3; count of bases not matched to a gene: 4. Per the germline V gene, CDR1 is SGDLS and CDR2 is YYNGEE. The length of the CDR3 is 15 residues. CDR3 bases: TGTGCCAGCAGCGAAGAGGGACTAGCGGAAGAGACCCAGTACTTC. Translated, it gives CASSEEGLAEETQYF.

This chain connects TRBV7-9 to TRBJ2-3; 7 positions match TRBD2. The CDR3 totals 14 residues. The J segment lost 4 bases and the V segment lost 4 bases, leaving 5 bases of the junction unmatched. From germline, CDR1 is SEHNR and CDR2 FQNEAQ (reference sequence). The CDR3 nucleotides read TGTGCCAGCAGCTGGGCCAGCGGGGCAGATACGCAGTATTTT. Amino acids: CASSWASGADTQYF.

The genes are TRBV29-1 and TRBJ2-1; TRBD1 matches 8 bases. CDR1 SQVTM and CDR2 ANQGSEA come from the germline V gene. Unmatched junction bases numbered 8, after V lost 7 bases and J lost 3 bases. The CDR3 covers 14 residues. Here the CDR3 DNA reads TGCAGCGGTAACAGGGGGAACTACTACAATGAGCAGTTCTTC. It codes for CSGNRGNYYNEQFF.

The CDR3 protein is CAWSLRGRWDTQYF. CDR3 DNA: TGTGCCTGGAGTCTGAGGGGGCGCTGGGATACGCAGTATTTT. This chain uses TRBV30 with TRBJ2-3; TRBD1 matches at 7 bases. The CDR3 is 14 amino acids. Trimming cost V 2 bases and J 6 bases; bases outside gene matches: 8. Germline assignment: CDR1 GTSNPN and CDR2 SVGIG (reference sequence). Full variable domain (rest looked up from reference TRBV30 and TRBJ2-3): SQTIHQWPATLVQPVGSPLSLECTVEGTSNPNLYWYRQAAGRGLQLLFYSVGIGQISSEVPQNLSASRPQDRQFILSSKKLLLSDSGFYLCAWSLRGRWDTQYFGPGTRLTVL.

The J gene is TRBJ2-1, the V gene TRBV9; the D gene is possibly TRBD2 (6 bases). Trimming took 3 bases from V and 2 from J, leaving 18 bases between them. CDR1 is SGDLS and CDR2 is YYNGEE in the germline V gene. The length of the CDR3 is 17 residues. CDR3 sequence: CASSAALGSRTYNEQFF. Written as DNA, the CDR3 is TGTGCCAGCAGCGCCGCACTCGGGAGTCGGACCTACAATGAGCAGTTCTTC.

Concerning this clone: This sample also contains other DNA sequences that code for the same CDR3. The rearrangement links TRBV7-2 to TRBJ2-1, with TRBD2 matching over 9 bases. The CDR3 has 15 residues. After removal of 5 bases from V and 0 bases from J, the junction contained 2 bases not matched to a gene. In germline, CDR1 is SGHTA, CDR2 FQGNSA. The CDR3 sequence is CASSSSGGSYNEQFF. The CDR3 region has the DNA TGTGCCAGCAGCAGTAGCGGGGGCTCCTACAATGAGCAGTTCTTC.

This clone appeared a few times. V gene TRBV30 combines with J gene TRBJ2-5; weak D call: TRBD2 (6 bases). There are 13 residues in the CDR3. The V gene lost 2 bases and the J gene lost 3 bases, with 10 bases spanning the gap. From germline, CDR1 is GTSNPN and CDR2 SVGIG (reference sequence). The CDR3 sequence is CAWSHGLKETQYF. The CDR3 DNA reads TGTGCCTGGAGTCACGGACTAAAAGAGACCCAGTACTTC.

This clone occurred a few times. V and J are TRBV11-2 and TRBJ2-1; 12 bases line up with TRBD2. Trimming removed 7 bases from V and 4 bases from J; junction bases left unmatched: 11. Germline CDR1 is SGHAT and CDR2 is FQNNGV. The CDR3 sequence is 17 residues long. The CDR3 spells CASTSRPSGGDYNEQFF. The CDR3 DNA sequence: TGTGCCAGCACCTCCCGGCCTAGCGGGGGGGATTACAATGAGCAGTTCTTC.

The chain recombines TRBV11-2 with TRBJ2-3, with D maybe TRBD2 (5 bases). Germline V CDR1 and CDR2: SGHAT, FQNNGV. Trimming pared 0 bases from V and 2 bases from J, leaving 9 bases between. CDR3 size: 15 residues. CDR3 nucleotide sequence: TGTGCCAGCAGCTTAGATGGACTTGTCACAGATACGCAGTATTTT. This gives the protein CASSLDGLVTDTQYF. Combining the CDR3 with reference TRBV11-2 and TRBJ2-3 gives the whole variable domain EAGVAQSPRYKIIEKRQSVAFWCNPISGHATLYWYQQILGQGPKLLIQFQNNGVVDDSQLPKDRFSAERLKGVDSTLKIQPAKLEDSAVYLCASSLDGLVTDTQYFGPGTRLTVL.

The chain recombines TRBV4-1 with TRBJ2-1; weak D call: TRBD2 (6 bases). V lost 2 bases and J 9 bases, leaving 17 bases between the germline ends. CDR1 MGHRA and CDR2 YSYEKL come from the germline V gene. This CDR3 comprises 15 residues. The CDR3 DNA reads TGCGCCAGCAGCCAACCGTATTGGAGCGGGCGTGAGCAGTTCTTC. Amino acids: CASSQPYWSGREQFF.

Regarding this clone: The junction departs from germline at one end; a sequencing error may be responsible. The chain uses TRBV7-9 and TRBJ1-1; tentatively, D is TRBD1 (5 bases). The CDR3 runs to 13 residues. The germline CDR1 and CDR2 sequences are SEHNR and FQNEAQ (reference sequence). DNA for the CDR3: TGTCCCAGCAGCTTAGGGATCAGGGCTGAAGCTTTCTTT. Translation gives CPSSLGIRAEAFF.

The chain links TRBV4-3 to TRBJ2-5; the match to TRBD2 covers 13 bases. Germline trimming cut 2 bases from V and 0 bases from J; bases unmatched to any gene: 3. The CDR3 has 17 residues. CDR1 and CDR2 from the germline V gene are LGHNA and YSLEER. The CDR3 region is CASSQRLAGGYQETQYF. The CDR3 nucleotides read TGCGCCAGCAGCCAACGACTAGCGGGAGGATACCAAGAGACCCAGTACTTC.

Comment on this clone: One end of the junction varies from germline; a read error may be responsible. The chain employs TRBV9 and TRBJ1-6; TRBD1 might be the D (5 bases). Germline values: CDR1 SGDLS, CDR2 YYNGEE. There are 15 residues in the CDR3. The CDR3 sequence is CASSVVSQGSSPLYF. The CDR3 DNA reads TGTGCCAGCAGCGTAGTGTCCCAGGGAAGTTCACCCCTCTACTTT.

The J gene is TRBJ2-7, the V gene TRBV5-3, with a tentative D call TRBD1 (6 bases). TRBV5-3 is classed as an ORF, of uncertain function. There are 16 residues in the CDR3. V was shortened by 1 base and J by 5 bases, with 19 bases between the two germline ends. CDR3 nucleotide sequence: TGTGCCAGAAGCTTGCCACACCGGGACAAGTCCCACGAGCAGTACTTC. This translates into CARSLPHRDKSHEQYF.

With respect to this clone: The sample has other DNA sequences that encode this CDR3 too. The rearrangement links TRBV5-1 to TRBJ1-1; 11 positions agree with TRBD1. This CDR3 has 14 residues. CDR1 SGHRS and CDR2 YFSETQ come from the germline V gene. The V and J ends lost 4 bases and 4 bases, in that order; junction bases with no gene match: 3. DNA for the CDR3: TGCGCCAGCAGCAGGGGACAGGGGGGCACTGAAGCTTTCTTT. Its translation: CASSRGQGGTEAFF.

The rearrangement uses TRBV7-9 and TRBJ2-7; 8 bases map to TRBD2. The V and J ends lost 5 bases and 4 bases, in that order; junction bases with no gene match: 7. CDR1 and CDR2 from the germline V gene are SEHNR and FQNEAQ (reference sequence). CDR3 size: 14 residues. CDR3 sequence reads: CASSPLAAPYEQYF. Written as DNA, the CDR3 is TGTGCCAGCAGCCCACTAGCGGCCCCTTACGAGCAGTACTTC.

This chain uses TRBV9 with TRBJ2-5; D might be TRBD1 (6 bases). CDR3 length equals 15 residues. Trimming pared 2 bases from V and 3 bases from J, leaving 14 bases between. Per the germline V gene, CDR1 is SGDLS and CDR2 is YYNGEE. DNA of the CDR3: TGTGCCAGCAGCGTTGTCTTAGGGGGTAAAGAGACCCAGTACTTC. It encodes CASSVVLGGKETQYF. The variable domain in full, completed from reference TRBV9 and TRBJ2-5, reads DSGVTQTPKHLITATGQRVTLRCSPRSGDLSVYWYQQSLDQGLQFLIQYYNGEERAKGNILERFSAQQFPDLHSELNLSSLELGDSALYFCASSVVLGGKETQYFGPGTRLLVL.

The gene calls are TRBV6-4 and TRBJ1-4, with TRBD1 identical over 11 bases. Losses at the gene ends were 6 bases for V and 8 bases for J; bases not matched to a gene: 5. The CDR3 is made up of 14 amino acids. CDR1 and CDR2 (germline): MRHNA, SNTAGT. CDR3 sequence reads: CASRGQGAGEKLFF. The CDR3 DNA reads TGTGCCAGCAGAGGACAGGGGGCGGGGGAAAAACTGTTTTTT.

The chain recombines TRBV29-1 with TRBJ1-2; D uncertain. Germline V gene data show CDR1 as SQVTM and CDR2 as ANQGSEA. The CDR3 is 12 amino acids. The ends were cut back, 3 bases at V and 2 bases at J, with 7 bases in the middle. This CDR3 reads CSVEGRNYGYTF. DNA for the CDR3: TGCAGCGTTGAGGGCAGGAACTATGGCTACACCTTC.

J is TRBJ2-3 and V is TRBV27, with D perhaps TRBD2 (6 bases). The germline gives CDR1 MNHEY, CDR2 SMNVEV (reference sequence). The CDR3 has 15 amino acids. The ends were cut back, 5 bases at V and 4 bases at J, with 16 bases in the middle. The CDR3: CASSVLGGQADTQYF. Written as DNA, the CDR3 is TGTGCCAGCAGTGTATTGGGAGGTCAGGCAGATACGCAGTATTTT.

V and J are TRBV6-5 and TRBJ1-1; 8 bases map to TRBD1. V dropped 0 bases and J dropped 11; count of bases not matched to a gene: 8. The CDR3 is 14 residues long. Germline CDR1 MNHEY, CDR2 SVGAGI. CDR3 in DNA: TGTGCCAGCAGTTACTCGTTCACGACAGGGGACGCTTTCTTT. Residues: CASSYSFTTGDAFF.

The chain links TRBV19 to TRBJ2-5, with TRBD2 matching 7 bases. The V segment lost 6 bases and the J segment 2 bases; nucleotides outside the gene matches: 18. From germline, CDR1 is LNHDA and CDR2 SQIVND (reference sequence). The CDR3 is 18 residues long. CDR3: CASSLSGLSRGEQETQYF. CDR3 nucleotide sequence: TGTGCCAGTAGCCTATCCGGACTATCCCGGGGGGAGCAAGAGACCCAGTACTTC.

The chain has TRBV2 and TRBJ2-3, with a tentative D call TRBD2 (5 bases). The germline CDR1 and CDR2 sequences are SNHLY and FYNNEI. With 1 base removed from V and 9 bases from J, the gap between germline ends came to 5 bases. The CDR3 loop spans 11 amino acids. The CDR3 nucleotides read TGTGCCAGCAGTGAAGGGAGGACGCAGTATTTT. This translates into CASSEGRTQYF. The whole variable domain, filled in from reference TRBV2 and TRBJ2-3, reads EPEVTQTPSHQVTQMGQEVILRCVPISNHLYFYWYRQILGQKVEFLVSFYNNEISEKSEIFDDQFSVERPDGSNFTLKIRSTKLEDSAMYFCASSEGRTQYFGPGTRLTVL.

The chain joins TRBV5-1 to TRBJ2-1, with D tentatively TRBD2 (6 bases). Germline V gene sequence: CDR1 SGHRS, CDR2 YFSETQ. Trimming took off 0 bases at V and 9 bases at J, with 7 bases between the two ends. There are 12 residues in the CDR3. CDR3 region: CASSLVGSEQFF. In DNA, the CDR3 is TGCGCCAGCAGCTTGGTCGGGAGTGAGCAGTTCTTC.

The V and J genes are TRBV9 and TRBJ2-7; 9 bases align to TRBD1. Germline assignment: CDR1 SGDLS and CDR2 YYNGEE. The CDR3 contains 14 residues. The V gene end was trimmed by 4 bases and the J gene end by 5 bases; junction bases not matched to a gene: 7. The CDR3 DNA follows: TGTGCCAGCAGCCCGGGACAGGGTTGGCACGAGCAGTACTTC. It yields the protein CASSPGQGWHEQYF.